This T cell receptor beta chain was obtained from a study of T cell responses to AZD1222 COVID-19 vaccine. Study information: Combined were second doses at about 4 or about 12 weeks. Study-wide results and limits: The peak T cell response came first, and repertoires were sampled only after it. Only 6 or 7 AZD1222 recipients tested seropositive at baseline.

Sequencing was performed with immunoSEQ multiplex PCR; in TCRdb, only in-frame clones are kept and a portion is missing. The top ten hold over 4% of the sample, which has some 140,000 clones, around four fifths seen once. The CDR3 consists of 15 residues. The V end lost 4 bases, the J end lost 2 bases, and 15 bases lay between the germline ends. The V gene's germline CDR1 is SGHRS and CDR2 YFSETQ. Concerning this clone: Antigen specificity is unknown.

The chain is built from TRBV5-1 and TRBJ1-2, with TRBD1 as a possible D gene (5 bases). The specimen comprised peripheral blood, sampled on day 0 of AZD1222 vaccination. The TCR originated in an adult in good health. This chain's CDR3 is CASSPVVGQNYGYTF. CDR3 bases: TGCGCCAGCAGCCCCGTAGTCGGACAAAACTATGGCTACACCTTC.